This T cell receptor beta chain came from a study of beta chain features in type 1 diabetes. Study-level information: Cell yields, gender and age were similar in healthy donors and patients.

Investigators reverse transcribed all isolated RNA, so they sequenced expressed TCRB transcripts. Naive, central memory and regulatory T cell samples came to a mean of approximately 4 million reads. The data were produced by immunoSEQ multiplex PCR, yet TCRdb's version contains in-frame clones alone and is incomplete. The sample has a few hundred thousand clones; 25% to 35% are singletons. Germline V gives CDR1 MNHNS, CDR2 SASEGT. V lost 11 bases and J lost 2, with 14 bases in between. The CDR3 contains 13 residues. The study, taken as a whole, reports: Moderate but significant shortening of TCRB CDR3s was recorded in all four CD4+ subsets from Type 1 diabetes patients. Sampled from patients, naive, central memory and Treg TCRB repertoires appeared more similar than those sampled from healthy donors.

This clone was counted at least ten times. Its antigen remains unknown. The V call is TRBV6-1, the J call TRBJ2-3; either TRBD1 or TRBD2 may supply D (6 bases each). Sequenced sample: central memory CD4+ T cells from blood. This TCR was recovered from a young man in good health. The CDR3: CAGAWGATDTQYF. The CDR3, as DNA: TGTGCCGGCGCGTGGGGGGCCACAGATACGCAGTATTTT.